This TCR beta chain was profiled in a study of shared clonotypes between healthy human individuals. The authors ran the assay at deep level. On sorted subsets, replicate PCRs used about 0.2 ug DNA, or tens of thousands of T cell genomes. Generated by immunoSEQ multiplex PCR, the TCRdb table keeps only in-frame clones and is missing some. Among about 2.4 million clones listed, just over 90% were seen once. Study-wide points: Around 5.3% of naive CD4 clonotypes were shared across several donors.

This clone has just a few counts. Antigen specificity is unknown. The CDR3 has 14 amino acids. Germline V gene sequence: CDR1 MGHRA, CDR2 YSYEKL. The germline V and J ends were trimmed by 5 bases and 1 base, with 9 bases remaining between them. Material for sequencing was naive CD4+ T cells sorted from blood. Subset reported: CD45RA+ positively selected. The source is a man between 18 and 35 years old in good health. The gene calls are TRBV4-1 and TRBJ1-3; D is unclear. CDR3 nucleotides: TGCGCCAGCAGCGGCCAGTCATCTGGAAACACCATATATTTT. This codes for CASSGQSSGNTIYF.